Included here is one T cell receptor beta chain sequence, with context. Nobody among the patients had been given any treatment before thyroid surgery. The sample originates from a study of metastatic and nonmetastatic thyroid tumors. The ends were cut back, 3 bases at V and 4 bases at J, with 24 bases in the middle. This CDR3 has 18 residues. Germline-derived CDR1 and CDR2 are LNHDA and SQIVND (reference sequence). TCRdb reanalyzed the PCR reads via MiXCR. The sample has about 13,000 clones, more than 25% seen once. The chain has TRBV19 and TRBJ1-1; D might be TRBD1 (6 bases). The origin of this receptor is a male donor with papillary thyroid cancer or a benign thyroid nodule (not recorded which). Some clones in this sample may be carry-over from other donors' samples. The material sequenced was tumor tissue. CDR3 coding DNA: TGTGCCAGTAGTATGCTCTCCGGGACCAGGGGTAGGATCACTGAAGCTTTCTTT. Amino acids: CASSMLSGTRGRITEAFF.